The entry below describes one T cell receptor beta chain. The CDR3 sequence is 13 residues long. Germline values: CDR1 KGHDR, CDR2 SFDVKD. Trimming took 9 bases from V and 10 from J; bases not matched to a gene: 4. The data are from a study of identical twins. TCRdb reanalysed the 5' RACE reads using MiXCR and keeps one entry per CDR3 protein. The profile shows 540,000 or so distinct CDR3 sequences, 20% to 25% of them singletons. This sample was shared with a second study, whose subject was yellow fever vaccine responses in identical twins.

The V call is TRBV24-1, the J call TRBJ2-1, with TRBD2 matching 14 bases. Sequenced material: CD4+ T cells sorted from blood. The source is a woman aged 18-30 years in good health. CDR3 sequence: CATGTSGGVEQFF. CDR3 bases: TGTGCCACCGGGACTAGCGGGGGTGTCGAGCAGTTCTTC.